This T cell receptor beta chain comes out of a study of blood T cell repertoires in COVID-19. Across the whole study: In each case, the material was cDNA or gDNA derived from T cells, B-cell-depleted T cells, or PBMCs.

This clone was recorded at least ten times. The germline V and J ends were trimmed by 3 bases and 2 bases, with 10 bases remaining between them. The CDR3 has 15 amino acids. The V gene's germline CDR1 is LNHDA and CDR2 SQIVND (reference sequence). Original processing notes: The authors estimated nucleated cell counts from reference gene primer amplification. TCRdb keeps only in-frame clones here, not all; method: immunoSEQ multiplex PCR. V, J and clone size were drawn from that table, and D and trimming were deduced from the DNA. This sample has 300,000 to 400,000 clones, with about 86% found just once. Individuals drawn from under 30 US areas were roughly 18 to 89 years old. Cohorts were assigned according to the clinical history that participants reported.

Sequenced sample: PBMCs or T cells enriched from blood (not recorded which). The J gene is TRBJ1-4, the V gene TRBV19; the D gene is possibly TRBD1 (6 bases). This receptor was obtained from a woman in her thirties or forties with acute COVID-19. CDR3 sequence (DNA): TGTGCCAGTAGTATCAGGGGTAATACTAATGAAAAACTGTTTTTT. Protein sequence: CASSIRGNTNEKLFF. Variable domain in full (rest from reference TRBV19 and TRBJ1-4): DGGITQSPKYLFRKEGQNVTLSCEQNLNHDAMYWYRQDPGQGLRLIYYSQIVNDFQKGDIAEGYSVSREKKESFPLTVTSAQKNPTAFYLCASSIRGNTNEKLFFGSGTQLSVL.